Presented here are 11 T cell receptor beta chains from one specimen sequenced in a study of T cell clones after liver transplantation (dated by TCRdb to about 2019). The library came from the immunoSEQ multiplex PCR assay. TCRdb holds this immuneACCESS table with in-frame rearrangements only. Some clones are missing; in checked studies, unresolved V genes explain under half, and the rest has no known cause. The sample table contains some 6,000 clones; only one count was recorded for 70% to 80% of them. The ten largest make up 13% of the sample. Sequencing was performed on CD8+ T cells from blood, taken almost 47 months after liver transplant. Receptors originate from a human patient who received a liver transplant. The graft donor may be the source of some T cells after a transplant.

J is TRBJ1-4 and V is TRBV27, with D perhaps matching TRBD1 (6 bases). This CDR3 comprises 14 residues. Per the germline V gene, CDR1 is MNHEY and CDR2 is SMNVEV (reference sequence). Trimming pared 6 bases from V and 7 bases from J, leaving 15 bases between. CDR3 in amino acids: CASSPRGPSEKLFF. The CDR3 nucleotides are TGTGCCAGCAGCCCCCGGGGGCCTAGTGAAAAACTGTTTTTT.

This chain connects TRBV7-9 to TRBJ2-2, with 7 positions matching TRBD2. The CDR3 length is 16 residues. Germline V lookup: CDR1 SEHNR, CDR2 FQNEAQ (reference sequence). J was trimmed by 2 bases and V by 5 bases; bases with no gene match: 8. CDR3 region: CASSTTGTINTGELFF. The CDR3 bases are TGTGCCAGCAGCACAACCGGGACTATTAACACCGGGGAGCTGTTTTTT.

The CDR3 spells CASTLTGGLYGYTF. In DNA form, the CDR3 reads TGTGCCAGCACCTTGACAGGGGGGTTATATGGCTACACCTTC. This chain connects TRBV6-5 to TRBJ1-2; 9 positions agree with TRBD1. The junction had 8 bases not matched to a gene; V was cut back by 7 bases and J by 5 bases. The germline CDR1 and CDR2 sequences are MNHEY and SVGAGI. CDR3 length: 14 residues.

The rearrangement uses TRBV7-8 and TRBJ1-1; D is unclear. CDR1 and CDR2 from the germline V gene are SGHVS and FQNEAQ. V was trimmed by 0 bases and J by 5 bases, leaving 1 base between them. The CDR3 loop spans 11 amino acids. This CDR3 reads CASSLATEAFF. CDR3 bases: TGTGCCAGCAGCTTAGCGACTGAAGCTTTCTTT.

This clone was recorded a few times. The V and J genes are TRBV9 and TRBJ1-1; 9 bases are a match to TRBD1. The CDR3 spans 14 residues. Germline assignment: CDR1 SGDLS and CDR2 YYNGEE. Losses at the gene ends were 3 bases for V and 7 bases for J; bases not matched to a gene: 7. The CDR3 sequence is CASSAPGQGVEAFF. CDR3 bases: TGTGCCAGCAGCGCTCCGGGACAGGGAGTTGAAGCTTTCTTT.

Written as DNA, the CDR3 is TGTGCCAGCAGCCACAGGGTCATGAACACTGAAGCTTTCTTT. The encoded protein is CASSHRVMNTEAFF. The chain has TRBV13 and TRBJ1-1; D may be TRBD1 (6 bases). V lost 5 bases to trimming and J lost 0 bases, with 10 bases between them. CDR3 length equals 14 residues. Germline V CDR1 and CDR2: PRHDT, FYEKMQ (reference sequence).

This clone was found once. This sequence joins TRBV5-5 and TRBJ2-2; D gene unclear. The V and J ends lost 1 base and 4 bases respectively, with 11 bases between them. The CDR3 contains 15 residues. Germline CDR1 reads SGHKS; CDR2 reads YYEKEE (reference sequence). The CDR3 nucleotides are TGTGCCAGCAGCTTGAGCCAAATACTCACCGGGGAGCTGTTTTTT. This translates into CASSLSQILTGELFF.

The V gene is TRBV7-4, the J gene TRBJ1-5; D unclear. V lost 5 bases, J lost 4 bases, and 15 bases lay in between. The CDR3 length is 15 residues. Germline V gives CDR1 SGHVT, CDR2 SQSDAQ. The CDR3 spells CASSPTKAGNQPQHF. The CDR3 DNA reads as TGTGCCAGCAGCCCTACCAAAGCTGGGAATCAGCCCCAGCATTTT.

V and J are TRBV9 and TRBJ2-7; weak D call: TRBD1 (5 bases). The CDR3 is 15 amino acids. In germline, CDR1 is SGDLS, CDR2 YYNGEE. Trimming removed 0 bases at V and 1 base at J, with 11 bases between. In DNA, the CDR3 is TGTGCCAGCAGCGTAGCAACAGGCCCTTCCTACGAGCAGTACTTC. Protein sequence: CASSVATGPSYEQYF.

The V call is TRBV19, the J call TRBJ2-1, with a weak D call TRBD2 (6 bases). V was clipped by 2 bases and J by 7 bases, with 9 bases between them. Germline CDR1 reads LNHDA; CDR2 reads SQIVND (reference sequence). This CDR3 contains 13 residues. This CDR3 is CASSILAQNEQFF. The CDR3 DNA reads TGTGCCAGTAGTATACTAGCGCAGAATGAGCAGTTCTTC.

V gene TRBV7-6 combines with J gene TRBJ1-2, with D perhaps matching TRBD1 (6 bases). Germline V gene data show CDR1 as SGHVS and CDR2 as FNYEAQ. Trimming took off 4 bases at V and 7 bases at J, with 22 bases between the two ends. This CDR3 comprises 16 residues. CDR3 sequence: CASSSLACYRVCGYTF. The CDR3 DNA is TGTGCCAGCAGCTCCCTCGCCTGTTACAGGGTCTGTGGCTACACCTTC. Supplemented by reference TRBV7-6 and TRBJ1-2, the full variable domain reads GAGVSQSPRYKVTKRGQDVALRCDPISGHVSLYWYRQALGQGPEFLTYFNYEAQQDKSGLPNDRFSAERPEGSISTLTIQRTEQRDSAMYRCASSSLACYRVCGYTFGSGTRLTVV.